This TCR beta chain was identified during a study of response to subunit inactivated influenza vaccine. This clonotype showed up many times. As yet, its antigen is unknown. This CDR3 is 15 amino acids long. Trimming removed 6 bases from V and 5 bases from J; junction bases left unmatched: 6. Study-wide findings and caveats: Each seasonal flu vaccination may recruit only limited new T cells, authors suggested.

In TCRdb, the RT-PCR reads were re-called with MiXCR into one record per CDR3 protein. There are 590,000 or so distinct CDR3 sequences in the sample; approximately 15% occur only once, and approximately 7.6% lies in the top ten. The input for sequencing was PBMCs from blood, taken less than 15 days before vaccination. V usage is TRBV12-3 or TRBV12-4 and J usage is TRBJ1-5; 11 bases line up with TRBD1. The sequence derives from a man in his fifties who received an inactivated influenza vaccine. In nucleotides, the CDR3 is TGTGCCAGCAGCTCTGGACAGGGGGCTTATCAGCCCCAGCATTTT. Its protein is CASSSGQGAYQPQHF.